These T cell receptor beta chains were read from a single sample in a study of tumor-infiltrating lymphocytes in primary liver carcinoma. TCRdb reprocessed the multiplex PCR reads with MiXCR, giving one entry per CDR3 protein. In the table there are nearly 200,000 distinct CDR3 sequences, about two thirds of which are singletons. Sequenced: peripheral blood. Every receptor here comes from a woman aged 55-69 years with primary liver carcinoma and hepatitis B virus infection. CDR3s include the opening cysteine and the closing phenylalanine or tryptophan. Each record gives: J gene, V gene, CDR3 protein.

>TRBJ1-1|TRBV5-1
CASSLSGSKDTEAFF
>TRBJ2-5|TRBV28
CASSLQNSGRASSGETQYF
>TRBJ2-7|TRBV7-9
CVSSLVSGWYEQYF
>TRBJ2-3|TRBV11-2
CASSLGRLQGSDTQYF
>TRBJ1-1|TRBV6-1
CASRRILGTTTEAFF
>TRBJ1-2|TRBV11-3
CASSLLTGPRMNYGYTF
>TRBJ2-1|TRBV10-3
CAIGVGGQSNEQFF
>TRBJ2-5|TRBV10-3
CAISEPRKKETHYF
>TRBJ2-1|TRBV28
CASRGQGRSEQFF
>TRBJ2-1|TRBV11-2
CASSRGSESYNEQFF
>TRBJ2-7|TRBV4-1
CASSWREGYEQYF
>TRBJ2-1|TRBV6-5
CASSYSREGRNEQFF
>TRBJ1-1|TRBV12-3/TRBV12-4
CASGPQTGVGTEAFF
>TRBJ1-5|TRBV6-1
CASTALRGSMMPQHF
>TRBJ1-1|TRBV6-5
CASSYRRLGTEAFF
>TRBJ2-3|TRBV12-3/TRBV12-4
CTSSGGERASGRARTDTQYF
>TRBJ2-7|TRBV6-5
CASSSPLGTVTGSEQYF
>TRBJ2-3|TRBV7-9
CASSRTSGGSSTDTQYF
>TRBJ1-4|TRBV10-3
CAISRTGANEKLCF
>TRBJ1-1|TRBV11-1
CVSSPRGSVGTEAFF
>TRBJ2-5|TRBV11-2
CASSLGLSPTSGGWQETQYF
>TRBJ2-1|TRBV11-2
CVSSWASGVEQFF
>TRBJ2-1|TRBV11-2
CASSLEGGTYYNEELF
>TRBJ1-1|TRBV11-1
CASSIRVTDGAFF
>TRBJ2-5|TRBV11-2
CIRSQGVETQYF
>TRBJ2-1|TRBV11-2
CASSFPDRLHHEQFF
>TRBJ1-2|TRBV29-1
CSVNDPGEGYGYTF
>TRBJ2-2|TRBV29-1
CSVQRSSVVAGELFF
>TRBJ1-6|TRBV30
CAWSVQGNSPLHF